The clone carrying this T cell receptor (beta chain) was detected once. As yet, its antigen is unknown. These data belong to a study of spatial heterogeneity in lung cancer. Germline CDR1 KGHSH, CDR2 LQKENI. The V gene lost 3 bases and the J gene lost 10 bases, with 22 bases spanning the gap. There are 16 residues in the CDR3. Study-wide results and caveats: Ubiquitous expanded tumor TCRs surfaced in blood more at resection than they did at follow-up.

Unique molecular identifiers, one per molecule, were present on every TCR cDNA molecule. Each CDR3 protein is one row after TCRdb ran MiXCR on the 5' RACE reads. The sample records 75,000 to 85,000 distinct CDR3 sequences, about 20% being singletons. Time point defined: sample taken at primary tumor resection. Unsorted samples of tumor, nontumor lung or frozen PBMC had their whole RNA sequenced. Donation came from about 72 patients with untreated early-stage non-small cell lung cancer. The sequence came from a male donor with early-stage non-small cell lung cancer. This specimen was PBMCs, taken at surgery. The rearrangement uses TRBV18 and TRBJ2-1; D possibly matches TRBD1 or TRBD2 (6 bases each). This chain's CDR3 is CASSPPGRGPSPEQFF. CDR3 sequence (DNA): TGTGCCAGCTCACCGCCGGGACGGGGGCCAAGCCCGGAGCAGTTCTTC.